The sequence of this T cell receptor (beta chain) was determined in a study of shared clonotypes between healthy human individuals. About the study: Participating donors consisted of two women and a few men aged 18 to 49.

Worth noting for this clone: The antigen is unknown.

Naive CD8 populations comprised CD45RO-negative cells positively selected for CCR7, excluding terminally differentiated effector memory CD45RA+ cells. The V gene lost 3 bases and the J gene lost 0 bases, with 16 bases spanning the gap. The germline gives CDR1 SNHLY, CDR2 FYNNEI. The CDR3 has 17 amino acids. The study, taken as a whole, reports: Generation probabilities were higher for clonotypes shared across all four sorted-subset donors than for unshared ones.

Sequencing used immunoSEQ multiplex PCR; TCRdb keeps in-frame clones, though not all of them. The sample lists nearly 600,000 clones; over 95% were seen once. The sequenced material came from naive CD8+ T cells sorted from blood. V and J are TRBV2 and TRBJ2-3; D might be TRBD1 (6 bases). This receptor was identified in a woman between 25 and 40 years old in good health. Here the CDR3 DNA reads TGTGCCAGCAGTGACCCCAAGGCGACAGGAAGCACAGATACGCAGTATTTT. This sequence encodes CASSDPKATGSTDTQYF.